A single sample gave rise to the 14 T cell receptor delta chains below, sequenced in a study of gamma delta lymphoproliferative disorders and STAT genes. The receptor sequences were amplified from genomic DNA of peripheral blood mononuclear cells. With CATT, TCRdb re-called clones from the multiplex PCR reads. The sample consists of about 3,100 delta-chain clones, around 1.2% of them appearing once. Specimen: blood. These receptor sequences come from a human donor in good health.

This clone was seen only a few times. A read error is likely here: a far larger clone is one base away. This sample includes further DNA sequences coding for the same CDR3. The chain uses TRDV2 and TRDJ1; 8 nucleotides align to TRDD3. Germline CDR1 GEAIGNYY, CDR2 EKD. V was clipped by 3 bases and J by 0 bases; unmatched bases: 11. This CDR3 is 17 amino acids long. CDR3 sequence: CACDALSTGGHTDKLIF. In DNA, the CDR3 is TGTGCCTGTGACGCCCTTAGTACTGGGGGGCACACCGATAAACTCATCTTT.

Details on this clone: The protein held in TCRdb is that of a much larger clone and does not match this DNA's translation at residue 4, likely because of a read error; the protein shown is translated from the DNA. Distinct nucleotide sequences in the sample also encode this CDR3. The CDR3 is CACGYAVTGAADKLIF. The CDR3 DNA sequence: TGTGCCTGTGGCTATGCGGTTACGGGGGCAGCCGATAAACTCATCTTT. The chain joins TRDV2 to TRDJ1; tentatively, D is TRDD3 (5 bases). Trimming stripped 5 bases from V and 3 bases from J, with 21 bases between. The CDR3 totals 16 residues. Germline values: CDR1 GEAIGNYY, CDR2 EKD.

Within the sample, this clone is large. CDR3 nucleotides: TGTGCTCTTGGCGGGGTGTCCACCCACTTTCCCCTCACCGATAAACTCATCTTT. Amino acid sequence: CALGGVSTHFPLTDKLIF. The chain recombines TRDV1 with TRDJ1; D is unresolved. V lost 6 bases and J 1 base, leaving 24 bases between the germline ends. The CDR3 is 18 residues long. Looked up from germline, CDR1 is TSWWSYY and CDR2 is QGS.

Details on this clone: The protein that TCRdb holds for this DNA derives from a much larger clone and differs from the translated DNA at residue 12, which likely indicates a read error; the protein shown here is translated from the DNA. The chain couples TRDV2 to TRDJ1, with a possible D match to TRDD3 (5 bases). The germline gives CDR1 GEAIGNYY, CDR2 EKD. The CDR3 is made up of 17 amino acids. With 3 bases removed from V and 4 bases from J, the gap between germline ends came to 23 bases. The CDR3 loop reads CACDGMTLLGNIDKLIF. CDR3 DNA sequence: TGTGCCTGTGACGGTATGACGCTGCTGGGTAACATCGATAAACTCATCTTT.

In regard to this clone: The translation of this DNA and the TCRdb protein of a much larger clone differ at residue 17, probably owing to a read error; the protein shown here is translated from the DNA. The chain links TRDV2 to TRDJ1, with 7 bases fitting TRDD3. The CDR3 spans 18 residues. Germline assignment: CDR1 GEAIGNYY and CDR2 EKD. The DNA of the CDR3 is TGTGCCTGTGACCCCGTACTGGGGAACATGGAGTACACCGATAAACTCACCTTT. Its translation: CACDPVLGNMEYTDKLTF.

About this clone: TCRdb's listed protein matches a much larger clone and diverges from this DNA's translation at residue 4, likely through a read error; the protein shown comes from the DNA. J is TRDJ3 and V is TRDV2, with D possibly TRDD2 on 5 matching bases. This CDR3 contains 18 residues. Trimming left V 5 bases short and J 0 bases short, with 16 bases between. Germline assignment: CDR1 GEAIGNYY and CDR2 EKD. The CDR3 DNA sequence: TGTGCCTGTGGCCTACGTCGATCGAGCTCCTGGGACACCCGACAGATGTTTTTC. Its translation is CACGLRRSSSWDTRQMFF.

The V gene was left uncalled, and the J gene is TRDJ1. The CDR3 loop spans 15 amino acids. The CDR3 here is CASLCLPIPGRKLIF. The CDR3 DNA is TGTGCTTCATTGTGCCTTCCCATCCCAGGGAGAAAACTCATCTTT.

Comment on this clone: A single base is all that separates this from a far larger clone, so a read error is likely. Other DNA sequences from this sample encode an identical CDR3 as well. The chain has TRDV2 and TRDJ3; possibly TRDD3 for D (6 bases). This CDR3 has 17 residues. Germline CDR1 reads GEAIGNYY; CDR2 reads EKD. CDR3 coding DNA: TGTGCCTGTGACCCCGTGGGGGGGACCCGGGACACCAGACAGATGTTTTTC. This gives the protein CACDPVGGTRDTRQMFF.

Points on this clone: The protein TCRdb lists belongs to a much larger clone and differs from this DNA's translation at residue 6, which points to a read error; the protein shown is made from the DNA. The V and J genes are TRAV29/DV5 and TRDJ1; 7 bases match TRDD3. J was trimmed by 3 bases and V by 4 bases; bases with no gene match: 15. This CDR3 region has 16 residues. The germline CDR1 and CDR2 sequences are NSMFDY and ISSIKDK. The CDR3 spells CAADPESGDIPDKLIF. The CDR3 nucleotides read TGTGCAGCAGATCCCGAGTCTGGGGATATCCCCGATAAACTCATCTTT. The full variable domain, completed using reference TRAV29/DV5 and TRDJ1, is DQQVKQNSPSLSVQEGRISILNCDYTNSMFDYFLWYKKYPAEGPTFLISISSIKDKNEDGRFTVFLNKSAKHLSLHIVPSQPGDSAVYFCAADPESGDIPDKLIFGKGTRVTVEP.

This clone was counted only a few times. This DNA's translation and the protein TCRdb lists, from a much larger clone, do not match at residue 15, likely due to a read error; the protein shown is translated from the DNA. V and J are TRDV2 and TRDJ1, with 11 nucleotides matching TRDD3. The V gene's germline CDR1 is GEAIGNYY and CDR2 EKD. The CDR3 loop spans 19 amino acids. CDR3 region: CACDTVSGGYAGSTVKLIF. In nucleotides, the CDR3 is TGTGCCTGTGACACCGTCAGTGGGGGATACGCAGGTTCCACCGTTAAACTCATCTTT.

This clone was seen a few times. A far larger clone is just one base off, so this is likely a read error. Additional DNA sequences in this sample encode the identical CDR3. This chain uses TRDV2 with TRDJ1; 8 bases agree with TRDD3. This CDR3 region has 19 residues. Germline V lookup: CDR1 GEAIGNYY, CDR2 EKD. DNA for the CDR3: TGTGCCTGCGACACCGTGGTGGCTGGGGGACGCGAGTACACCGATAAACTCATCTTT. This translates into CACDTVVAGGREYTDKLIF.

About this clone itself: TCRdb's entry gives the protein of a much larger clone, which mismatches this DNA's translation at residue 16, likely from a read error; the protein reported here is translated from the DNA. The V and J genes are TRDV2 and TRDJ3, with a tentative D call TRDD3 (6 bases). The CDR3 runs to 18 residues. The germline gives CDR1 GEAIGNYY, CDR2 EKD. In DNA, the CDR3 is TGTGCCTGTGACACCCTTGGGGGCAGCTCCTGGGACACCCGACAGACGTTTTTC. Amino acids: CACDTLGGSSWDTRQTFF.

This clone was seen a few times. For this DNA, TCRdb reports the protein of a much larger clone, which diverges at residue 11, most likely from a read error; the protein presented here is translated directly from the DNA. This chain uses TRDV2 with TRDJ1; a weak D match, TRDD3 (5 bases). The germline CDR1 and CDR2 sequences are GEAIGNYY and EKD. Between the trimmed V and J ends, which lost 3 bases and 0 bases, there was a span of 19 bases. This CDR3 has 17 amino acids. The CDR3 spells CACDGMTLLGHTDKLIF. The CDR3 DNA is TGTGCCTGTGACGGTATGACGCTGCTGGGTCACACCGATAAACTCATCTTT.

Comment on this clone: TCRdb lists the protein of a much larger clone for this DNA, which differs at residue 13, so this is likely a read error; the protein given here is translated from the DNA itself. CDR3 sequence reads: CACDPVGGGYATNKLIF. Here the CDR3 DNA reads TGTGCCTGTGACCCTGTTGGTGGGGGATACGCCACGAATAAACTCATCTTT. J is TRDJ1 and V is TRDV2; the match to TRDD3 covers 11 bases. CDR3 length equals 17 residues. The junction had 14 bases not matched to a gene; V was cut back by 3 bases and J by 6 bases. Germline values: CDR1 GEAIGNYY, CDR2 EKD.